This TCR beta chain was documented in a study of beta chain features in type 1 diabetes. What was sequenced were expressed TCRB transcripts, since all of the isolated RNA had been reverse transcribed. Profiling relied on immunoSEQ multiplex PCR, and the TCRdb table lists in-frame clones only, not all of them. The sample has 300,000 to 450,000 clones; roughly 13% are singletons. J lost 6 bases, V lost 4 bases, and 11 bases had no gene match. Looked up from germline, CDR1 is SGHNT and CDR2 is YYREEE (reference sequence). The CDR3 loop spans 15 amino acids. The receptor was isolated from a man between 18 and 35 years old in good health. The specimen was naive CD4+ T cells from blood. The genes are TRBV5-4 and TRBJ2-3, with 7 positions matching TRBD2. CDR3 in DNA: TGTGCCAGCAGCAGCCGGGGCGGGAGTTACGATACGCAGTATTTT. Translation: CASSSRGGSYDTQYF.